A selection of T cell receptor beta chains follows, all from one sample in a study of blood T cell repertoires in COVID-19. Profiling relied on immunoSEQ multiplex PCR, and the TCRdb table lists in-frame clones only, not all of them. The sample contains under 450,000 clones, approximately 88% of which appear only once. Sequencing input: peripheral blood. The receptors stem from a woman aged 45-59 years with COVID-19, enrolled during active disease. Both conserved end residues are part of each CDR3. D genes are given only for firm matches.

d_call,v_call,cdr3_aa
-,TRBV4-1,CASSQGGNTEAFF
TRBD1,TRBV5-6,CASSGDRDIQYF
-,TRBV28,CASSLQGAAEAFF
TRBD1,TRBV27,CASSAPGQGYSPLHF
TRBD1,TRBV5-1,CASSLRGQGDSPLHF
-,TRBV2,CASGQGLPPRHYSNQPQHF
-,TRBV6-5,CASRAGFDGYTF
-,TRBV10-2,CASNSGNTEAFF
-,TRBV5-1,CASSFGSGRFSGYTF
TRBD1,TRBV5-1,CASSPAGTGKETQYF
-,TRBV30,CAWSVGRSNIQYF
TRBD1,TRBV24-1,CATSDSGTGGSYEQYF
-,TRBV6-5,CASSFSVGLGTF
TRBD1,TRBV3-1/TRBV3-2,CASSPSRQGRTYEQYF
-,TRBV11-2,CASSLDWIVRGARSPLHF
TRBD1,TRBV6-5,CASRPGQLYNEQFF
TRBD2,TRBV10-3,CAIGLAETQYF
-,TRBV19,CASSPWAIAMVAEAFF
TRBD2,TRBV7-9,CASSISGGPSSYNEQFF
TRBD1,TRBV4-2,CASSPDRWFSSYNEQFF
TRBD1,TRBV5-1,CASSLGDRGSYEQYF
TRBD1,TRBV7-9,CASRGGQVNEKLFF
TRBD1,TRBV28,CASRPTTGNEQFF